A selection of T cell receptor beta chains follows, all from one sample in a study of graft-versus-host responses after intestinal transplantation. Their target antigens are unknown. Sequenced by immunoSEQ multiplex PCR; TCRdb stores in-frame clones only, minus some. The data hold around 130,000 clones, with about 92% observed a single time. The sample here was unstimulated CD4+ T cells sorted from spleen or lymph node cells, taken before intestinal transplant. Every receptor here comes from a human donor who received an intestinal transplant. Each CDR3 is given with its conserved first and last residue. The D gene is left open where the match is weak. Clone size is not always given. Where it is, it says once, few, many or a class for expanded clones.

v_call	clone_size	j_call	d_call	cdr3_nt	cdr3_aa
TRBV9	once	TRBJ2-1	TRBD2	TGTGCCAGCAGCGTAGTAAGCGGGGGGAGGAATGAGCAGTTCTTC	CASSVVSGGRNEQFF
TRBV7-2	-	TRBJ2-1	TRBD2	TGTGCCAGCAGCTTATGGGGAGGGGATGAGCAGTTCTTC	CASSLWGGDEQFF
TRBV19	-	TRBJ1-5	-	TGTGCCAGTAGCTACACAGGGAATCAGCCCCAGCATTTT	CASSYTGNQPQHF
TRBV10-1	-	TRBJ2-3	-	TGCGCCAGCAGTAAGTCCCCAGATACGCAGTATTTT	CASSKSPDTQYF
TRBV9	-	TRBJ2-2	-	TGTGCCAGCAGCGTAGAGGGCGGGGAGCTGTTTTTT	CASSVEGGELFF
TRBV6-1	-	TRBJ1-1	-	TGTGCCAGCAGTGATTATGCCGTTTTGGGGAACACTGAAGCTTTCTTT	CASSDYAVLGNTEAFF
TRBV9	-	TRBJ1-5	-	TGTGCCAGCAGCCCTGGGGCCGGCTACCTGGGAAATCAGCCCCAGCATTTT	CASSPGAGYLGNQPQHF
TRBV4-1	-	TRBJ1-5	-	TGCGCCAGCAGCCAAGATCCAGGGATCTTAGGGGGCAATCAGCCCCAGCATTTT	CASSQDPGILGGNQPQHF
TRBV5-1	-	TRBJ2-3	-	TGCGCCAGCAGCCTCGGGGGGCCAACAGATACGCAGTATTTT	CASSLGGPTDTQYF
TRBV5-1	-	TRBJ2-1	-	TGCGCCAGCAGCTTGGCCAGATGCAGCTCCTACAATGAGCAGTTCTTC	CASSLARCSSYNEQFF
TRBV18	-	TRBJ1-1	TRBD1	TGTGCCAGCTCACCACCGAATTTCAGGGGGCCGGACACTGAAGCTTTCTTT	CASSPPNFRGPDTEAFF
TRBV5-1	-	TRBJ2-1	TRBD1	TGCGCCAGCAGCGGGACAGGGGGCGCGGGAAATGAGCAGTTCTTC	CASSGTGGAGNEQFF
TRBV7-2	once	TRBJ2-5	-	TGTGCCAGCAGCGTGCAGGGGGGTAGGCAAGAGACCCAGTACTTC	CASSVQGGRQETQYF
TRBV5-1	-	TRBJ1-2	TRBD1	TGCGCCAGCGTTGGGTCAGATCTCGGACAGGCAACCTTC	CASVGSDLGQATF
TRBV5-6	-	TRBJ2-1	-	TGTGCCAGCAGCTTGGATCTGGGTGAGCAGTTCTTC	CASSLDLGEQFF
TRBV7-2	-	TRBJ2-5	TRBD1	TGTGCCAGCAGGGCAGACAGGGGCAAGACCCAGTACTTC	CASRADRGKTQYF
TRBV30	-	TRBJ2-4	-	TGTGCCTGGAGTTATGGACCAGCCAAAAACATTCAGTACTTC	CAWSYGPAKNIQYF
TRBV2	-	TRBJ2-3	-	TGTGCCAGCAGTGTTTTAAATACGCAGTATTTT	CASSVLNTQYF
TRBV6-1	-	TRBJ1-5	TRBD1	TGTGCCAGCAGCGATACAGGGGGGGTGGGTCAGCCCCAGCATTTT	CASSDTGGVGQPQHF
TRBV7-3	-	TRBJ2-3	-	TGTGCCAGCAGCTTAATGGGGGGGCCCTATCAGTATTTT	CASSLMGGPYQYF
TRBV5-4	-	TRBJ1-5	-	TGTGCCAGCAGCTTGGGGGGGGACAATCAGCCCCAGCATTTT	CASSLGGDNQPQHF
TRBV18	-	TRBJ2-6	-	TGTGCCGCCTCAGGACGGGAAAGCTCTGGGGCCAACGTCCTGACTTTC	CAASGRESSGANVLTF
TRBV5-4	-	TRBJ1-2	-	TGTGCCAGCAGCCGCCCCGACAGATCAAACTATGGCTACACCTTC	CASSRPDRSNYGYTF
TRBV5-8	-	TRBJ2-2	-	TGTGCCAGCAGACAACCCCAACAGGGTACCGGGGAGCTGTTTTTT	CASRQPQQGTGELFF
TRBV11-2	-	TRBJ1-6	-	TGTGCCAGCAGCGTAGGACTGATCTATAATTCACCCCTCCACTTT	CASSVGLIYNSPLHF
TRBV9	-	TRBJ2-3	-	TGTGCCAGCAGCGTAGAAGGGACGGGCACAGATACGCAGTATTTT	CASSVEGTGTDTQYF
TRBV5-4	-	TRBJ1-1	-	TGTGCCAGCACGGGAGCTATGAACACTGAAGCTTTCTTT	CASTGAMNTEAFF
TRBV7-9	-	TRBJ1-2	TRBD1	TGTGCCAGCAGCTTAGGGACAGGAGTTGGCTACACCTTC	CASSLGTGVGYTF
TRBV7-7	-	TRBJ2-3	-	TGTGCCAGCAGCCAAACCTCAGAGGATACGCAGTATTTT	CASSQTSEDTQYF
TRBV5-1	-	TRBJ2-7	-	TGCGCCAGCAGCTTGAGTCAGGGTCTCTACGAGCAGTACTTC	CASSLSQGLYEQYF
TRBV11-3	-	TRBJ1-1	-	TGTGCCAGCAGACACCAGGGTTACACTGAAGCTTTCTTT	CASRHQGYTEAFF
TRBV13	once	TRBJ2-5	-	TGTGCCAGCAGCTTAGAATGGGGAGGCGAGACCCAGTACTTC	CASSLEWGGETQYF
TRBV11-2	-	TRBJ1-1	-	TGTGCCAGCAGACCTATGAACACTGAAGCTTTCTTT	CASRPMNTEAFF
TRBV5-6	-	TRBJ1-1	TRBD1	TGTGCCAGCAGACGAAAGACAGGGCTGGTGAACACTGAAGCTTTCTTT	CASRRKTGLVNTEAFF
TRBV15	-	TRBJ1-5	-	TGTGCCACCAGCACAGGCCCAAGAGATGATCAGCCCCAGCATTTT	CATSTGPRDDQPQHF
TRBV19	-	TRBJ2-7	-	TGTGCCAGTAGTGATTCACGGAGCTCCTACGAGCAGTACTTC	CASSDSRSSYEQYF
TRBV5-1	-	TRBJ2-5	-	TGCGCCAGCAGCTTGGACAGGGGAGGGGAGACCCAGTACTTC	CASSLDRGGETQYF
TRBV7-2	-	TRBJ2-7	-	TGTGCCAGCAGCAGAAGGGCCTCTGCGGGGGAGCAGTACTTC	CASSRRASAGEQYF
TRBV19	few	TRBJ1-4	-	TGTGCCAGTAGTATAGTGGGGGAGTGGGGAAAACTGTTTTTT	CASSIVGEWGKLFF
TRBV5-1	-	TRBJ1-2	TRBD1	TGCGCCAGCAGGGAGGGACAGGCGGACTATGGCTACACCTTC	CASREGQADYGYTF
TRBV15	-	TRBJ1-3	-	TGTGCCACCAGCCGCGCTAGAAACACCATATATTTT	CATSRARNTIYF
TRBV6-1	few	TRBJ2-3	-	TGTGCCAGCAGTGCCACCTTTACAGATACGCAGTATTTT	CASSATFTDTQYF
TRBV6-5	-	TRBJ1-6	TRBD1	TGTGCCAGCAGCCTTGACAGGGGCGTCAATTCACCCCTCCACTTT	CASSLDRGVNSPLHF
TRBV27	once	TRBJ1-1	TRBD1	TGTGCCAGCAGTCCACAGGGGGCGTTGAACACTGAAGCTTTCTTT	CASSPQGALNTEAFF
TRBV11-2	-	TRBJ2-5	-	TGTGCCAGCAGCTTGGCAGAGACCCAGTACTTC	CASSLAETQYF
TRBV5-4	once	TRBJ1-3	-	TGTGCCAGCAGCTTGGGAACCAAGGGAAACACCATATATTTT	CASSLGTKGNTIYF
TRBV11-3	-	TRBJ2-1	TRBD2	TGTGCCAGCACCTACGGGGGGTACAATGAGCAGTTCTTC	CASTYGGYNEQFF
TRBV2	-	TRBJ1-6	TRBD1	TGTGCCAGCAGCGCTCGGACAGGGGGCGGTTCACCCCTCCACTTT	CASSARTGGGSPLHF
TRBV5-1	-	TRBJ2-7	TRBD2	TGCGCCAGCAGCACAAGACCCGGGACTAGTAGGCCCCCTTACGAGCAGTACTTC	CASSTRPGTSRPPYEQYF
TRBV11-2	-	TRBJ2-7	TRBD1	TGTGCCAGCAGCTTAGTAGGGGACAGAGACGAGCAGTACTTC	CASSLVGDRDEQYF
TRBV7-8	-	TRBJ1-2	-	TGTGCCAGCAGCTCTGACCTAGGACCACGGAAGGGCTACACCTTC	CASSSDLGPRKGYTF
TRBV6-1	-	TRBJ2-4	TRBD1	TGTGCCAGCAGTGAACCGGGACAGGGGAGGCACATTCAGTACTTC	CASSEPGQGRHIQYF
TRBV10-3	once	TRBJ2-3	-	TGTGCCGCCAGGGGCGGCGATACGCAGTATTTT	CAARGGDTQYF